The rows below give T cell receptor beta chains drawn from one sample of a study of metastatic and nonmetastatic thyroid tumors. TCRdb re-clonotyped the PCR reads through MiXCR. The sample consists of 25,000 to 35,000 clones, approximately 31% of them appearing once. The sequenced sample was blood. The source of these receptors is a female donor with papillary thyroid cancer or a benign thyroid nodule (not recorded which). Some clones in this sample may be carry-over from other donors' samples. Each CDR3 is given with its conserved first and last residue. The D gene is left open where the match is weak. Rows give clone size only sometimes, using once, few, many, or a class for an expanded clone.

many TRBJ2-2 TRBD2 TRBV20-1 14 TGCAGTGCTAGGACTAGCGGGAGCGGCGGGGAGCTGTTTTTT CSARTSGSGGELFF
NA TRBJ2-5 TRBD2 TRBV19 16 TGTGCCAGTATGAGTGGCGGGGGGGGAGTACCAGAGACCCAGTACTTC CASMSGGGGVPETQYF
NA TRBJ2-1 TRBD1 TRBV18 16 TGTGCCAGCTCACCAGACGGACAGGGTACTGGTCATGAGCAGTTCTTC CASSPDGQGTGHEQFF
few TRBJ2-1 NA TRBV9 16 TGTGCCAGCAGCGTAGCCCCTAGCGTCGGTTTCAATGAGCGGTTCTTC CASSVAPSVGFNERFF
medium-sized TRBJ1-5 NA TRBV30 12 TGTGCCTGGAGTGTACTGGGGGCAACCCAGCATTTT CAWSVLGATQHF
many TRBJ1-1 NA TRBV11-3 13 TGTGCCAGCAGTAGGGGACTGAGGACTGAAGCTTTCTTT CASSRGLRTEAFF
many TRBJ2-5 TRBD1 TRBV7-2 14 TGTGCCAGCAGCCAGACAGGGTACCAAGAGACCCAGTACTTC CASSQTGYQETQYF
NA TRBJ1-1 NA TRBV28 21 TGTGCCAGCAGTTTATACGGTGGTTGGGTCGAAGCTTTACCAAAGAACACTGAAGCTTTCTTT CASSLYGGWVEALPKNTEAFF
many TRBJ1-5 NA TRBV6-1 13 TGTGCCAGCTCCTGGGGGAACAATCAGCCCCAGCATTTT CASSWGNNQPQHF
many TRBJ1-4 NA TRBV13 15 TGTGCCAGCAGCACCATGGACAGCCCGGGTGAAAAACTGTTTTTT CASSTMDSPGEKLFF
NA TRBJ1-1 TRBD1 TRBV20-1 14 TGCAGTGCTAGAACAGGGGGCGGAAGCACTGAAGCTTTCTTT CSARTGGGSTEAFF
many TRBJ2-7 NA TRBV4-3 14 TGCGCCAGCAGCCAAGCTACCACCTCCTACGAGCAGTACTTC CASSQATTSYEQYF
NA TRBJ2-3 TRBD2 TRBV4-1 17 TGCGCCAGCAGCCAAGACAGACTAGCGGGAGGGCCGGGGACGCAGTATTTT CASSQDRLAGGPGTQYF
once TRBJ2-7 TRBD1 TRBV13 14 TGTGCCAGCATCCCGTACAGGGGAAAGGACGAGCATTACTTC CASIPYRGKDEHYF
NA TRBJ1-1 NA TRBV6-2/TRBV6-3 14 TGTGCCAGCATTTCTGACAGCCCAAACATTGAAGCTTTCTTT CASISDSPNIEAFF
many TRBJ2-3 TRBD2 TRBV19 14 TGTGCCAGTAGTATGGGGGGGAGAATGGATACGCAGTATTTT CASSMGGRMDTQYF